The present entry profiles one TCR beta chain with its context. The target antigen is unknown. The sample comes from a study of T cells expressing NK-cell markers. Study as a whole: Investigators obtained TCR beta repertoires from sorted CD3+CD56+NKG2C+, CD3+CD56+NKG2C- and CD3+CD56-NKG2C+ T cells. One of the eight sequenced donors was seronegative, whereas the other seven were HCMV-seropositive.

From germline, CDR1 is DFQATT and CDR2 SNEGSKA (reference sequence). The CDR3 is 14 residues long. Study-wide points: Whether expanded NKG2C+ T cell clones were HCMV specific stayed uncertain. For 5 to 7 donors, the dominant NKG2C+ clonotypes made up about 1.0-7.5% of their CD8+ T cells.

TCRdb re-called the 5' RACE reads and catalogs CDR3 proteins one per entry, DNA excluded. The listing records about 380,000 distinct CDR3 sequences. Sequencing was carried out using blood T cells: a sorted CD56 or NKG2C T cell subset, CD4+ or CD8+ T cells, or bulk PBMC T cells (not recorded which). The TCR sequence derives from a man aged 18-75 years in good health. The genes are TRBV20-1 and TRBJ1-4; lacking DNA, the TRBD1 call made by TCRdb goes unchecked. CDR3 sequence reads: CSATGDNTNEKLFF.